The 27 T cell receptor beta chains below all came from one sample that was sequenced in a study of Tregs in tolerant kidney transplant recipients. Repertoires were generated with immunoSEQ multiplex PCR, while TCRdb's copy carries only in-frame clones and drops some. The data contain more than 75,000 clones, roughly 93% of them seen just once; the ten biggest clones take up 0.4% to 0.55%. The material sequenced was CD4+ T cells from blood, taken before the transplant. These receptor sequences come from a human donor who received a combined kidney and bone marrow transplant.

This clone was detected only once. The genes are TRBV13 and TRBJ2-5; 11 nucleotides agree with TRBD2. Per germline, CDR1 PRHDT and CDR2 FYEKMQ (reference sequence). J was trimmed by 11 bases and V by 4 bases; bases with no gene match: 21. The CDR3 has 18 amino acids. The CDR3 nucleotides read TGTGCCAGCAGCTCATTAGTCGGGAGGGGACTAGCGGTCCGGGAGCAGTACTTC. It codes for CASSSLVGRGLAVREQYF.

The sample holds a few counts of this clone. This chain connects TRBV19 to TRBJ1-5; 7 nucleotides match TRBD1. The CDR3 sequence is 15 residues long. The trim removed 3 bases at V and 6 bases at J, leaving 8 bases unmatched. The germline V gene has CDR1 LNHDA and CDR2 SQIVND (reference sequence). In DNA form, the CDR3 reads TGTGCCAGTAGTATCACAGGGGCTGTCAGTCAGCCCCAGCATTTT. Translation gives CASSITGAVSQPQHF. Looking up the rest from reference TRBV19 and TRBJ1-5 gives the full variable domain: DGGITQSPKYLFRKEGQNVTLSCEQNLNHDAMYWYRQDPGQGLRLIYYSQIVNDFQKGDIAEGYSVSREKKESFPLTVTSAQKNPTAFYLCASSITGAVSQPQHFGDGTRLSIL.

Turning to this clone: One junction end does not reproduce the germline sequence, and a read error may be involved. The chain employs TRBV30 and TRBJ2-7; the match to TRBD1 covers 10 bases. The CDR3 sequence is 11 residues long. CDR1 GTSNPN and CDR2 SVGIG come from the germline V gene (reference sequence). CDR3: CAWGDRGSGDF. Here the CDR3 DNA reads TGTGCCTGGGGGGACAGGGGTTCTGGAGACTTC.

The CDR3 nucleotides read TGTGCCAGCAGCTTTGACGGGGGGCTTTACAATGAGCAGTTCTTC. Amino acids: CASSFDGGLYNEQFF. The rearrangement links TRBV7-2 to TRBJ2-1, with D possibly matching TRBD2 (7 bases). V was trimmed by 3 bases and J by 4 bases, leaving 13 bases between them. Germline CDR1 and CDR2: SGHTA and FQGNSA. The CDR3 contains 15 residues.

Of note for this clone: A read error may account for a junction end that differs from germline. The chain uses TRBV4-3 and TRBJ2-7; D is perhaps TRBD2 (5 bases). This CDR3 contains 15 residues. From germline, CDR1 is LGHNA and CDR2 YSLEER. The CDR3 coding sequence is TGCGCCAGCAGCCAAGAACCGAGGGCAGGCTCCGAGCAGCACTTC. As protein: CASSQEPRAGSEQHF.

This CDR3 reads CASRSTGANSPLHF. The CDR3 bases are TGTGCCAGCAGGAGTACAGGGGCGAATTCACCCCTCCACTTT. The rearrangement uses TRBV6-5 and TRBJ1-6; 7 bases fit TRBD1. Germline CDR1 MNHEY, CDR2 SVGAGI. The CDR3 has 14 residues. V lost 6 bases and J lost 7; bases outside the gene matches: 6.

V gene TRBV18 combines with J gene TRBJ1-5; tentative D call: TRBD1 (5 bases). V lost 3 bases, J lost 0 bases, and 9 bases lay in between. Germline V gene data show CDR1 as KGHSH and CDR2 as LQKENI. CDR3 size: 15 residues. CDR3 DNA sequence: TGTGCCAGCTCACCCGGCAGGGCTAGCAATCAGCCCCAGCATTTT. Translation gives CASSPGRASNQPQHF.

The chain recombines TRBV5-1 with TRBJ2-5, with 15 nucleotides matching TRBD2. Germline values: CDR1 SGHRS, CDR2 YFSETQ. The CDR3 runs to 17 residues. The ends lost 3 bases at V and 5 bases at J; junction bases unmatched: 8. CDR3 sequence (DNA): TGCGCCAGCAGCTCCGGACTAGCGGGAGGGCCGGGGGAGACCCAGTACTTC. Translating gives CASSSGLAGGPGETQYF.

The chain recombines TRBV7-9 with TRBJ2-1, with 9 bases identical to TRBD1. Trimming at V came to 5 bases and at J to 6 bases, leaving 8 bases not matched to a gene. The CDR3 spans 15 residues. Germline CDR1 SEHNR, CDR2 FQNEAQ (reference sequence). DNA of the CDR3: TGTGCCAGCAGCGGGAGCCGGGACAGGGTCAATGAGCAGTTCTTC. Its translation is CASSGSRDRVNEQFF.

The CDR3 protein is CASSLLVGETQYF. The CDR3 DNA is TGTGCCAGCAGTCTCCTAGTTGGGGAGACCCAGTACTTC. The chain is built from TRBV28 and TRBJ2-5, with D unresolved. The CDR3 runs 13 residues. V gave up 5 bases and J gave up 5 bases, with 12 bases separating them. Germline CDR1 reads MDHEN; CDR2 reads SYDVKM.

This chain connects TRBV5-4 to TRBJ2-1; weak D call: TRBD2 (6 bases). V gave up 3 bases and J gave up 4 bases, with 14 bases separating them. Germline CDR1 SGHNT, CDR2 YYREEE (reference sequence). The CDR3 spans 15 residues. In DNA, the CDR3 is TGTGCCAGCAGCTCCACCCCGGGGAGGTACAATGAGCAGTTCTTC. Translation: CASSSTPGRYNEQFF.

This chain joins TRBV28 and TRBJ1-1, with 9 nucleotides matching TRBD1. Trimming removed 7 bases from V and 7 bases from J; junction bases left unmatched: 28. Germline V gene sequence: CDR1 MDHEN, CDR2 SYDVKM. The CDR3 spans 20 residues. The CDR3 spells CASMVLTGGSPRPRTGEAFF. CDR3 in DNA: TGTGCCAGCATGGTCCTGACAGGGGGGTCTCCCAGGCCAAGGACAGGTGAAGCTTTCTTT. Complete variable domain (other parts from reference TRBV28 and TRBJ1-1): DVKVTQSSRYLVKRTGEKVFLECVQDMDHENMFWYRQDPGLGLRLIYFSYDVKMKEKGDIPEGYSVSREKKERFSLILESASTNQTSMYLCASMVLTGGSPRPRTGEAFFGQGTRLTVV.

CDR3 bases: TGCGCCAGCAGCTTGGGAGACAGGGACCAAGGGATTCAGTACTTC. Translated: CASSLGDRDQGIQYF. The V call is TRBV5-1, the J call TRBJ2-4; 7 nucleotides agree with TRBD1. The CDR3 spans 15 residues. Trimming cost V 0 bases and J 10 bases; bases outside gene matches: 10. Germline lookup yields CDR1 SGHRS and CDR2 YFSETQ.

The CDR3, as DNA: TGTGCCAGCAGCATTAACAGGGTCAACTATGGCTACACCTTC. Translating gives CASSINRVNYGYTF. V and J are TRBV7-2 and TRBJ1-2; D may be TRBD1 (6 bases). The CDR3 spans 14 residues. V lost 5 bases and J 2 bases, leaving 12 bases between the germline ends. In germline, CDR1 is SGHTA, CDR2 FQGNSA. The full variable domain, completed using reference TRBV7-2 and TRBJ1-2, is GAGVSQSPSNKVTEKGKDVELRCDPISGHTALYWYRQSLGQGLEFLIYFQGNSAPDKSGLPSDRFSAERTGGSVSTLTIQRTQQEDSAVYLCASSINRVNYGYTFGSGTRLTVV.

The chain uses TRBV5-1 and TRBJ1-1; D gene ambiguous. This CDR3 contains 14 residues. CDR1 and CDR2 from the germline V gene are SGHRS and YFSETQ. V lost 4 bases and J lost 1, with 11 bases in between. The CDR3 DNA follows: TGCGCCAGCAGCAGGCAAACAGAGAACACTGAAGCTTTCTTT. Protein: CASSRQTENTEAFF.

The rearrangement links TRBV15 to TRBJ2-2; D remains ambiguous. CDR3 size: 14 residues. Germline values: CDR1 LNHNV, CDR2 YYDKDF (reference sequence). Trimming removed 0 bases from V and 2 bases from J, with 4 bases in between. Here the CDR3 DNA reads TGTGCCACCAGCAGAGAATTAAACACCGGGGAGCTGTTTTTT. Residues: CATSRELNTGELFF.

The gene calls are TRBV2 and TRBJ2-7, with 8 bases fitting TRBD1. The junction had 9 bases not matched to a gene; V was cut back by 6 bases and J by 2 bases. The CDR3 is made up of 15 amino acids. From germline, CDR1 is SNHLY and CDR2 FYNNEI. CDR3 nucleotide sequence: TGTGCCAGCAGGGCAGGAACAGGGGGTGCCTACGAGCAGTACTTC. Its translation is CASRAGTGGAYEQYF.

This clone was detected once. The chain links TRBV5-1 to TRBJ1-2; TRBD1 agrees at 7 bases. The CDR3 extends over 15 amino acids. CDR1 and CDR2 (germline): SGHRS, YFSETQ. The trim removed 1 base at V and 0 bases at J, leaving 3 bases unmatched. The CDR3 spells CASSLRQGANYGYTF. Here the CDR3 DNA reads TGCGCCAGCAGCTTGAGACAGGGAGCTAACTATGGCTACACCTTC.

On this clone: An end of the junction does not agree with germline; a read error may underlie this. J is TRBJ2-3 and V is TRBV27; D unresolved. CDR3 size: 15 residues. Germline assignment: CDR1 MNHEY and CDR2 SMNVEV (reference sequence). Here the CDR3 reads CASSFLAAGTDTQYF. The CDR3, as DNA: TGTGCCAGCAGTTTTTTGGCCGCTGGCACGGATACGCAGTATTTT.

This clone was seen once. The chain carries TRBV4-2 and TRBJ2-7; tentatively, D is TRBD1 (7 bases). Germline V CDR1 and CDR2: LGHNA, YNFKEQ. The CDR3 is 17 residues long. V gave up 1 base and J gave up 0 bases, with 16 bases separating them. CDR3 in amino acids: CASSQVAGTASSYEQYF. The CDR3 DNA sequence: TGTGCCAGCAGCCAAGTGGCGGGGACAGCGAGCTCCTACGAGCAGTACTTC.

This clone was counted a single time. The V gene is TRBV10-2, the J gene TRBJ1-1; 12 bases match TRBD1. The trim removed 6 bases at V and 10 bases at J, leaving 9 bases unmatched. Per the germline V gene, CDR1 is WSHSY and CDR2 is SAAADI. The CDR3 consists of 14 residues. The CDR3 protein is CASRPGTGGSGAFF. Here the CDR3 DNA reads TGCGCCAGCAGACCCGGGACAGGGGGCTCGGGAGCTTTCTTT.

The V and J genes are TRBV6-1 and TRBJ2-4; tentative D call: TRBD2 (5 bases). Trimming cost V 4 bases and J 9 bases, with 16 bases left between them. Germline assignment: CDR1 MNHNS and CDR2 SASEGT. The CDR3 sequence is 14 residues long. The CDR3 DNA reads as TGTGCCAGCAGTGCCGGACTGGTTCAAAGCATTCAGTACTTC. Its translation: CASSAGLVQSIQYF.

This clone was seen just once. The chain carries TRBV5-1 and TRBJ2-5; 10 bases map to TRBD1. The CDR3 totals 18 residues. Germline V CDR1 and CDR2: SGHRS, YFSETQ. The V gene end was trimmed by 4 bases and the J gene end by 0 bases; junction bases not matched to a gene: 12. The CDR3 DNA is TGCGCCAGCAGCCCATGGGGGGGACAGGGGCGGTACCAAGAGACCCAGTACTTC. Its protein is CASSPWGGQGRYQETQYF.

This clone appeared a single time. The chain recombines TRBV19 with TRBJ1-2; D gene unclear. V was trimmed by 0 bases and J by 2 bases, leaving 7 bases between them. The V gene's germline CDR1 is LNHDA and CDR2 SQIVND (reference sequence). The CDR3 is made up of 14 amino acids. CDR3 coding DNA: TGTGCCAGTAGTATAGAACCGGGGAACTATGGCTACACCTTC. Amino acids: CASSIEPGNYGYTF.

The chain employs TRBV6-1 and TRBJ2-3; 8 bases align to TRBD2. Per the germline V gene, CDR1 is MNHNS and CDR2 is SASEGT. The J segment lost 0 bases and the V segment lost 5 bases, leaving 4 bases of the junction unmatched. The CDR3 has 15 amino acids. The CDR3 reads CASSTSGGSTDTQYF. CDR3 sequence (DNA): TGTGCCAGCAGTACGAGCGGGGGAAGCACAGATACGCAGTATTTT.

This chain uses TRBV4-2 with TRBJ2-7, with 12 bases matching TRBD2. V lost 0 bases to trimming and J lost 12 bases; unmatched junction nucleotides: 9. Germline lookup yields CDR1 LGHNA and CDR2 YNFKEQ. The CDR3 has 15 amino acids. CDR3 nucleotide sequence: TGTGCCAGCAGCCAAGACCCTTCGCTAGCGGGGGGGTGGTACTTC. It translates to CASSQDPSLAGGWYF.

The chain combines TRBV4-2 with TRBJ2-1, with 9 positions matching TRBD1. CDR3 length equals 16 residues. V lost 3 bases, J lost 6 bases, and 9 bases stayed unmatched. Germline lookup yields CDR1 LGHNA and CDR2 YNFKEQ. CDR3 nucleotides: TGTGCCAGCAGCCAGCAGTACCGGGACAGGGTCAATGAGCAGTTCTTC. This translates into CASSQQYRDRVNEQFF.